The T cell receptor beta chain under discussion was sequenced for a study of shared clonotypes between healthy human individuals. Study findings and constraints: A small donor pool kept down the genetic and exposure-history diversity that was represented. Naive subsets tended to show greater estimated richness than memory subsets.

Sorted subsets were amplified in replicate PCRs using about 200 ng DNA, 30,000 to 35,000 T cell genomes. The data were produced by immunoSEQ multiplex PCR, yet TCRdb's version contains in-frame clones alone and is incomplete. The sample lists a few hundred thousand clones; 65% were seen once. This clone came up a few times. Its antigen is undetermined. The CDR3 is 13 amino acids. Trimming took 9 bases from V and 3 from J, leaving 14 bases between them. Germline V CDR1 and CDR2: MNHEY, SMNVEV (reference sequence). The chain recombines TRBV27 with TRBJ1-1, with a possible D match to TRBD1 (5 bases). The sequencing sample was made of memory CD4+ T cells sorted from blood. This sample's subset: CD45RA-negative fraction. The sequence was collected from a man aged 25 to 40 in good health. The CDR3 protein is CASWGSIYTEAFF. The DNA of the CDR3 is TGTGCCAGTTGGGGGTCTATCTACACTGAAGCTTTCTTT.